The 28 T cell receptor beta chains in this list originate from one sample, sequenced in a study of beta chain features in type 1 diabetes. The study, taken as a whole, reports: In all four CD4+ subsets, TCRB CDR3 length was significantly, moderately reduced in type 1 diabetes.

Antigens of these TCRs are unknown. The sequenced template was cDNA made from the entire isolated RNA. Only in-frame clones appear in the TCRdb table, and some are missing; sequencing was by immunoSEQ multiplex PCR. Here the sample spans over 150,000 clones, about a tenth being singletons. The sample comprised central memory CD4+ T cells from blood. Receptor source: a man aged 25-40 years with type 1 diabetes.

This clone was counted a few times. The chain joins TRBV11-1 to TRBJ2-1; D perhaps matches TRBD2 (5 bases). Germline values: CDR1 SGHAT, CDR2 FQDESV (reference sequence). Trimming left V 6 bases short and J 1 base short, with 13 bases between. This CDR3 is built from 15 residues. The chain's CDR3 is CASSFYSGSYNEQFF. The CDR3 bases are TGTGCCAGCAGTTTCTACTCGGGGTCCTACAATGAGCAGTTCTTC. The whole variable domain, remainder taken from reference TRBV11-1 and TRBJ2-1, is EAEVAQSPRYKITEKSQAVAFWCDPISGHATLYWYRQILGQGPELLVQFQDESVVDDSQLPKDRFSAERLKGVDSTLKIQPAELGDSAMYLCASSFYSGSYNEQFFGPGTRLTVL.

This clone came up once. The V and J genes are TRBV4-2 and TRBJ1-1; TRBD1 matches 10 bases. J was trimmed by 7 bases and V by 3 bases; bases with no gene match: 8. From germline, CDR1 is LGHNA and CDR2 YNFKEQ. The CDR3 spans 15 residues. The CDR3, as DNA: TGTGCCAGCAGCCATCCCGGACAGGGGGATTTTGAAGCTTTCTTT. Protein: CASSHPGQGDFEAFF.

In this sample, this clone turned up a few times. DNA of the CDR3: TGTGCCAGCAGCCCCTTAAGACAGGGTTCCTACGAGCAGTACTTC. This codes for CASSPLRQGSYEQYF. The chain employs TRBV11-2 and TRBJ2-7; 7 bases fit TRBD1. CDR3 size: 15 residues. Per germline, CDR1 SGHAT and CDR2 FQNNGV. The ends lost 5 bases at V and 1 base at J; junction bases unmatched: 8.

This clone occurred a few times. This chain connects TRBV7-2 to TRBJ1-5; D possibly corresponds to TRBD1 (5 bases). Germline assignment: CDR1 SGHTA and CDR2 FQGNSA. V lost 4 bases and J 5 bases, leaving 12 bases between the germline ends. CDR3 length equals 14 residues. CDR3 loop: CASSSRQPYQPQHF. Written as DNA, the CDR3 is TGTGCCAGCAGCTCCCGACAGCCATATCAGCCCCAGCATTTT.

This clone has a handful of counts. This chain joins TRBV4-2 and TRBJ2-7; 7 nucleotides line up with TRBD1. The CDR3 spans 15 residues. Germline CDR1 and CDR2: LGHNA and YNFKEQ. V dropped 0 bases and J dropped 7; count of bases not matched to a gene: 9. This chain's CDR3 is CASSQDARGLEEQYF. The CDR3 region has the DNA TGTGCCAGCAGCCAAGATGCTAGGGGGCTGGAGGAGCAGTACTTC.

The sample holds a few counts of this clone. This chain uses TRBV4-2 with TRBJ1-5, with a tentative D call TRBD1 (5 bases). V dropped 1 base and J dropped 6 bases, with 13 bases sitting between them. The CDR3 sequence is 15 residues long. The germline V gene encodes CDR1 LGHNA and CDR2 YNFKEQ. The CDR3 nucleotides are TGTGCCAGCAGCCAAGGACAGAGTCAGGCTCAGCCCCAGCATTTT. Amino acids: CASSQGQSQAQPQHF.

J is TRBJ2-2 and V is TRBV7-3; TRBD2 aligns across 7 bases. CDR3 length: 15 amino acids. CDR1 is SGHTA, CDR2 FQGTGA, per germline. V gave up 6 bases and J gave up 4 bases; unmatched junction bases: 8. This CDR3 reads CASRSNSGVTGELFF. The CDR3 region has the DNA TGTGCCAGCAGATCAAACAGCGGGGTCACCGGGGAGCTGTTTTTT.

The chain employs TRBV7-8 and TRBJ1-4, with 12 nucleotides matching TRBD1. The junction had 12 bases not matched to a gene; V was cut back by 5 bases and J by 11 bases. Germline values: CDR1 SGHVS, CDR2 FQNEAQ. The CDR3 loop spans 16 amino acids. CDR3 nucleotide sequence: TGTGCCAGCAGCGACCCCGGGACAGGGGGCAGTGGGAAACTGTTTTTT. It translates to CASSDPGTGGSGKLFF.

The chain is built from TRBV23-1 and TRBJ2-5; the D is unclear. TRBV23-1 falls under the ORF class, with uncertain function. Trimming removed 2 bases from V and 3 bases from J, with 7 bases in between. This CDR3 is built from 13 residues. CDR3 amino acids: CASSQRPEETQYF. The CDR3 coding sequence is TGCGCCAGCAGTCAACGTCCAGAAGAGACCCAGTACTTC.

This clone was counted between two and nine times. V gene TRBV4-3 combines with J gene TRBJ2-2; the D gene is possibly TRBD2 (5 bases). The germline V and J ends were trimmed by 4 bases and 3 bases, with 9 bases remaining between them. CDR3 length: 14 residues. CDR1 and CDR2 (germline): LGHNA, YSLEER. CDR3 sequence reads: CASSLSGYTGELFF. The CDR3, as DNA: TGCGCCAGCAGCCTTTCGGGGTACACCGGGGAGCTGTTTTTT.

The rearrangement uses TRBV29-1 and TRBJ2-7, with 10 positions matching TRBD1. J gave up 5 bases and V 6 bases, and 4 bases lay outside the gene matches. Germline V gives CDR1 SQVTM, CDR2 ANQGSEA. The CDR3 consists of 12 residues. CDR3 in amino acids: CSVDRGTNEQYF. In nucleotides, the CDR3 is TGCAGCGTGGACAGGGGGACAAACGAGCAGTACTTC.

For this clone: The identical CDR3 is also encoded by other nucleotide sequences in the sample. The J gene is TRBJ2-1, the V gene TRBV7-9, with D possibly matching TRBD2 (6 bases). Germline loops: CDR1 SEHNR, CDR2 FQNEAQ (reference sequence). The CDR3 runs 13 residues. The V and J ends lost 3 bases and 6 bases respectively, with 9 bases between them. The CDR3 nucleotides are TGTGCCAGCAGCTTGGCCGGGGGCAATGAGCAGTTCTTC. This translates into CASSLAGGNEQFF.

Here the CDR3 DNA reads TGTGCCAGCACCGCAGGGAACCAGCCCCAGCATTTT. Translated, it gives CASTAGNQPQHF. This chain connects TRBV2 to TRBJ1-5; perhaps TRBD1 as D (5 bases). The germline CDR1 and CDR2 sequences are SNHLY and FYNNEI. The CDR3 is made up of 12 amino acids. V lost 7 bases and J lost 7, with 11 bases in between.

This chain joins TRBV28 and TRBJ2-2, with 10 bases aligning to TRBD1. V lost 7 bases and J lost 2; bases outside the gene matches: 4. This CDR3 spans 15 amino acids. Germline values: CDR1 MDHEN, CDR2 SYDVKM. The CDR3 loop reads CASTTTGGNTGELFF. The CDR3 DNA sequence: TGTGCCAGCACCACGACAGGGGGCAACACCGGGGAGCTGTTTTTT.

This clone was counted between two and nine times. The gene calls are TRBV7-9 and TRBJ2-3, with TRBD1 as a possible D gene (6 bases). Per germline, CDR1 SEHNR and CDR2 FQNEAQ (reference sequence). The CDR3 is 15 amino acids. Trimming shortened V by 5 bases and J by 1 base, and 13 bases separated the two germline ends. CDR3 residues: CASSRRGGGTDTQYF. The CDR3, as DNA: TGTGCCAGCAGCCGAAGAGGGGGTGGCACAGATACGCAGTATTTT. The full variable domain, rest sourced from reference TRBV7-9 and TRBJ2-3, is DTGVSQNPRHKITKRGQNVTFRCDPISEHNRLYWYRQTLGQGPEFLTYFQNEAQLEKSRLLSDRFSAERPKGSFSTLEIQRTEQGDSAMYLCASSRRGGGTDTQYFGPGTRLTVL.

The CDR3 region has the DNA TGTGCCAGCAGTGAATGGTATAGCGGAGGAACAGATACGCAGTATTTT. This translates into CASSEWYSGGTDTQYF. This chain joins TRBV6-1 and TRBJ2-3; the D gene is possibly TRBD2 (6 bases). The CDR3 loop spans 16 amino acids. CDR1 MNHNS and CDR2 SASEGT come from the germline V gene. V lost 2 bases to trimming and J lost 3 bases, with 15 bases between them.

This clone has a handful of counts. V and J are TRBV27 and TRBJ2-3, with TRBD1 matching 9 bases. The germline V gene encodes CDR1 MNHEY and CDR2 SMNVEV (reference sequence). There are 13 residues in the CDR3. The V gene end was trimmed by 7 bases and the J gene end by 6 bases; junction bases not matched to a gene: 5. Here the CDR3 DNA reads TGTGCCAGCAACAGGGGGCGAGGTGATACGCAGTATTTT. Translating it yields CASNRGRGDTQYF.

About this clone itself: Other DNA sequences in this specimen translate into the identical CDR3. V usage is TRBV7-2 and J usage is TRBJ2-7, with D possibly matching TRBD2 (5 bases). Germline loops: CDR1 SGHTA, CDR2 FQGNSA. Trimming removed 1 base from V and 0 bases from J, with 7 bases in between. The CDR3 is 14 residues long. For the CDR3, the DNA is TGTGCCAGCAGCTTAGTTGGGAGCTCCTACGAGCAGTACTTC. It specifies CASSLVGSSYEQYF.

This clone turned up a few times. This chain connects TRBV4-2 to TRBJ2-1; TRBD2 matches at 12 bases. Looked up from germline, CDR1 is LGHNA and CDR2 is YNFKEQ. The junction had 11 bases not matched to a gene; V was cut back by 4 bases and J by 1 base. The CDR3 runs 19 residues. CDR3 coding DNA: TGTGCCAGCAGCCCCAATCTAGGACTAGCGGGATATTCCTACAATGAGCAGTTCTTC. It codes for CASSPNLGLAGYSYNEQFF.

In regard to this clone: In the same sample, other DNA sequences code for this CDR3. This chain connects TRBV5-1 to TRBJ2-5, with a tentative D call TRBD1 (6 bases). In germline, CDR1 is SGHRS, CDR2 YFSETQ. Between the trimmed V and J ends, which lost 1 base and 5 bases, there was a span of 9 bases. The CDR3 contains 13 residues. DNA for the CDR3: TGCGCCAGCAGCTTGCCAGGGGAGGAGACCCAGTACTTC. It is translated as CASSLPGEETQYF. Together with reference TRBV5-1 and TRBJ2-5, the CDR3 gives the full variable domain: KAGVTQTPRYLIKTRGQQVTLSCSPISGHRSVSWYQQTPGQGLQFLFEYFSETQRNKGNFPGRFSGRQFSNSRSEMNVSTLELGDSALYLCASSLPGEETQYFGPGTRLLVL.

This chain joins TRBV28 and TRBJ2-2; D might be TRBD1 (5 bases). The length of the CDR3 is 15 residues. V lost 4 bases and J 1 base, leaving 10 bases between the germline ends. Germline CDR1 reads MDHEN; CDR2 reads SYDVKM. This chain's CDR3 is CASSSQGWNTGELFF. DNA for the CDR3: TGTGCCAGCAGTTCCCAGGGTTGGAACACCGGGGAGCTGTTTTTT.

The CDR3 loop reads CASNLAVDPTSEAFF. CDR3 nucleotide sequence: TGTGCCAGCAATCTAGCTGTAGACCCAACGTCTGAAGCTTTCTTT. V gene TRBV6-5 combines with J gene TRBJ1-1; D is uncertain. Trimming stripped 7 bases from V and 6 bases from J, with 21 bases between. Germline-derived CDR1 and CDR2 are MNHEY and SVGAGI. The CDR3 extends over 15 amino acids.

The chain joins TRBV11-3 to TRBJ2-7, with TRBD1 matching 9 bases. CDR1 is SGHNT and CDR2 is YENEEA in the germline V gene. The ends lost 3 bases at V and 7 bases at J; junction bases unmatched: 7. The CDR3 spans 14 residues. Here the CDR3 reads CASSFGTGWQEQYF. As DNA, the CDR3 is TGTGCCAGCAGCTTCGGGACAGGGTGGCAAGAGCAGTACTTC.

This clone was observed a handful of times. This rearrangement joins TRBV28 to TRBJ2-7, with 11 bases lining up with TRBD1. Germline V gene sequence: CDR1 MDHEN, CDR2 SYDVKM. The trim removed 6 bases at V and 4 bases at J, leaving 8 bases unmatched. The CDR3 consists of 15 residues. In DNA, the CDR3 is TGTGCCAGCAGCCCGCCGGGACAGGGGGTTTACGAGCAGTACTTC. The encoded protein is CASSPPGQGVYEQYF.

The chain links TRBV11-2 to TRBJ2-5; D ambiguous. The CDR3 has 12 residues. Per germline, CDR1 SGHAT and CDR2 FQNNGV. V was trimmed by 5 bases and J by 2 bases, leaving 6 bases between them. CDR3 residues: CASSHRQETQYF. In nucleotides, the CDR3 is TGTGCCAGCAGCCACAGACAAGAGACCCAGTACTTC. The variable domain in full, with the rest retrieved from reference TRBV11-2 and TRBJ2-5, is EAGVAQSPRYKIIEKRQSVAFWCNPISGHATLYWYQQILGQGPKLLIQFQNNGVVDDSQLPKDRFSAERLKGVDSTLKIQPAKLEDSAVYLCASSHRQETQYFGPGTRLLVL.

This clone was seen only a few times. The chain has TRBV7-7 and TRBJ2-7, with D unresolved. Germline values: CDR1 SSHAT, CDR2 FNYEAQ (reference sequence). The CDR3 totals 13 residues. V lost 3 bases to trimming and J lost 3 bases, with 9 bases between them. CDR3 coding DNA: TGTGCCAGCAGCTTGAGTCCAAACTACGAGCAGTACTTC. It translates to CASSLSPNYEQYF.

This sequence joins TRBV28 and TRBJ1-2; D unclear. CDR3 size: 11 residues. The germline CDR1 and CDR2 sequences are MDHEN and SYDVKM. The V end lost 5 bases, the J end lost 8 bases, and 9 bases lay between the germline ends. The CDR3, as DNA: TGTGCCAGCAGTAATAACGGGGGCTACACCTTC. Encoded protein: CASSNNGGYTF.

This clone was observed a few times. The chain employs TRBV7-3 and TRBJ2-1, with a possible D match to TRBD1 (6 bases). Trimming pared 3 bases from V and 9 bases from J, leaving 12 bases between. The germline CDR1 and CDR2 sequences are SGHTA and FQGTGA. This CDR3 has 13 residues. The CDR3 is CASSFQGKGEQFF. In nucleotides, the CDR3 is TGTGCCAGCAGCTTTCAGGGGAAGGGTGAGCAGTTCTTC.